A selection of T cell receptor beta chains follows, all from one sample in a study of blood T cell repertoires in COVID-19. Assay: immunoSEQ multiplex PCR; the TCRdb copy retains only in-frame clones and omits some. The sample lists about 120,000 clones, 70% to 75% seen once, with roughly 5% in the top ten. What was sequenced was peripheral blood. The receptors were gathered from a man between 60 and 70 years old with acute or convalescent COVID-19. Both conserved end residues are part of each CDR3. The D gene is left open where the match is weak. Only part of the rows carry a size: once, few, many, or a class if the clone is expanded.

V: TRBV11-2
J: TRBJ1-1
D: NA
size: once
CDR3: CASSLSGKNTEAFF
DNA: TGTGCCAGCAGCTTATCAGGGAAGAACACTGAAGCTTTCTTT

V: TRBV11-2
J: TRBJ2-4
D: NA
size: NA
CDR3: CASSTRGAKNIQYF
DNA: TGTGCCAGCAGCACCCGGGGGGCCAAAAACATTCAGTACTTC

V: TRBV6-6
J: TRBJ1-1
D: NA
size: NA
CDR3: CASSYWSTEAFF
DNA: TGTGCCAGCAGTTACTGGAGCACTGAAGCTTTCTTT

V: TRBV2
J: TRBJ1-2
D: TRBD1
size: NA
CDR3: CASMGTDRDPYGYTF
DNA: TGTGCCAGCATGGGGACGGACAGGGACCCCTATGGCTACACCTTC

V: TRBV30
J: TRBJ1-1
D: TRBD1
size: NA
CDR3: CAWRWAVGQGRSEAFF
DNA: TGTGCCTGGAGGTGGGCCGTGGGACAGGGACGATCTGAAGCTTTCTTT

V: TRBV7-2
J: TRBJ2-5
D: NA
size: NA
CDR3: CASSLSRQETQYF
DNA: TGTGCCAGCAGCTTAAGCAGGCAAGAGACCCAGTACTTC

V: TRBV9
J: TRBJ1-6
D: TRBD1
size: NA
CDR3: CASSPRTGENYNSPLHF
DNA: TGTGCCAGCAGCCCGCGGACAGGAGAAAATTATAATTCACCCCTCCACTTT

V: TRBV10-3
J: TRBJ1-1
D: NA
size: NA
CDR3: CAISGQMNTEAFF
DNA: TGTGCCATCAGTGGGCAGATGAACACTGAAGCTTTCTTT

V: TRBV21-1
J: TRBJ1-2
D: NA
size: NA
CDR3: CASSIERYNYGYTF
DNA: TGTGCCAGCAGCATTGAGAGGTATAACTATGGCTACACCTTC

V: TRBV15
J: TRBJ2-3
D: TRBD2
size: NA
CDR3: CATSFQASGTDTQYF
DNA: TGTGCCACCAGCTTTCAGGCTAGCGGGACGGATACGCAGTATTTT

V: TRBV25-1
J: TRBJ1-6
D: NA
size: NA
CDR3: CASRTSSGNSPLHF
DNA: TGTGCCAGCAGGACATCTTCGGGGAATTCACCCCTCCACTTT

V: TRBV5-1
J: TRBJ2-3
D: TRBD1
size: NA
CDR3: CASSRRQGGTDTQYF
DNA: TGCGCCAGCAGCAGACGACAGGGGGGCACAGATACGCAGTATTTT

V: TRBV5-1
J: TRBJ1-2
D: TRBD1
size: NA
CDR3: CASSLTGGGYGYTF
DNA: TGCGCCAGCAGCTTGACAGGGGGAGGTTATGGCTACACCTTC

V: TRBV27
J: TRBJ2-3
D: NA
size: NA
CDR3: CASSLPGLGTDTQYF
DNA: TGTGCCAGCAGTCTCCCGGGACTCGGCACAGATACGCAGTATTTT

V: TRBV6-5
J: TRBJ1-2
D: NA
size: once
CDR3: CASKLRDTEDYGYTF
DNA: TGTGCCAGCAAGCTACGGGACACTGAGGACTATGGCTACACCTTC

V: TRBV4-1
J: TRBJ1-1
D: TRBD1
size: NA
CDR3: CASSQLDRGTGTEAFF
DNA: TGCGCCAGCAGCCAATTGGACAGGGGCACGGGGACTGAAGCTTTCTTT

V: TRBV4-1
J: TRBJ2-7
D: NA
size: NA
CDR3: CASSQDQVTDEQYF
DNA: TGCGCCAGCAGCCAAGATCAAGTGACTGACGAGCAGTACTTC

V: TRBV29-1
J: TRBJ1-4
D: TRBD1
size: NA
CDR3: CSVRGQGANEKLFF
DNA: TGCAGCGTTCGAGGACAGGGGGCTAATGAAAAACTGTTTTTT

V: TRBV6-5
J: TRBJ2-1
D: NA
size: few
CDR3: CASKAQSSYNEQFF
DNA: TGTGCCAGCAAAGCTCAAAGCTCCTACAATGAGCAGTTCTTC

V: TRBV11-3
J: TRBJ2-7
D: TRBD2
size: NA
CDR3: CASSRVRDLIEAGGFYEQYF
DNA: TGTGCCAGCAGCCGAGTTAGGGACCTAATTGAAGCGGGGGGTTTTTACGAGCAGTACTTC

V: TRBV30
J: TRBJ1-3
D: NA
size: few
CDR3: CAWRAYTRSSGNTIYF
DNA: TGTGCCTGGAGGGCTTATACTAGGAGCTCTGGAAACACCATATATTTT

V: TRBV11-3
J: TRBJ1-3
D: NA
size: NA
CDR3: CASSLDAGNTIYF
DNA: TGTGCCAGCAGCTTAGACGCTGGAAACACCATATATTTT

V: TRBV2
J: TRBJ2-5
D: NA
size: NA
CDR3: CASRGQAQETQYF
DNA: TGTGCCAGCAGGGGCCAGGCTCAAGAGACCCAGTACTTC

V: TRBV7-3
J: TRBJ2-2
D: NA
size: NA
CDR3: CASSLRGPGELFF
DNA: TGTGCCAGCAGCCTCAGGGGTCCCGGGGAGCTGTTTTTT

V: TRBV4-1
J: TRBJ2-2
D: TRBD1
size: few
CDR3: CASSRTGGPTGTGELFF
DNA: TGCGCCAGCAGCCGGACAGGGGGGCCGACCGGCACCGGGGAGCTGTTTTTT

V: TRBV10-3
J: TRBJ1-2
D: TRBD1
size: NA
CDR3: CAISGDDRGISGYTF
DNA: TGTGCCATCAGTGGGGATGACAGGGGGATTTCTGGCTACACCTTC

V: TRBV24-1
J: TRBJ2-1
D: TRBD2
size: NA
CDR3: CATSPRALAARGSYNEQFF
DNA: TGTGCCACCAGTCCTCGGGCACTAGCGGCGCGCGGGTCCTACAATGAGCAGTTCTTC

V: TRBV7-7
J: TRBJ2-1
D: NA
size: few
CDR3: CASSLASGVYNEQFF
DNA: TGTGCCAGCAGCTTAGCTTCGGGGGTCTACAATGAGCAGTTCTTC

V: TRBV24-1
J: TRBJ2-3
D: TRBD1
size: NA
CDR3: CATSDPPGQGGTDTQYF
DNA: TGTGCCACCAGTGACCCGCCGGGACAGGGAGGTACAGATACGCAGTATTTT

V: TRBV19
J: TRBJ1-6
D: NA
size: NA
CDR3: CASSSDRENSPLHF
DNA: TGTGCCAGTAGTAGCGACAGAGAGAATTCACCCCTCCACTTT

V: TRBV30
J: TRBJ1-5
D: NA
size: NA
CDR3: CASQGGLDQPQHF
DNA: TGTGCCTCCCAAGGGGGTCTCGATCAGCCCCAGCATTTT

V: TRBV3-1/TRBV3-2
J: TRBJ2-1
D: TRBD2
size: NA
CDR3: CASSPATSRGHNEQFF
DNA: TGTGCCAGCAGCCCAGCGACTAGCCGAGGGCACAATGAGCAGTTCTTC

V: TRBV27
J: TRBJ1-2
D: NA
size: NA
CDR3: CASSLGPVYGYTF
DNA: TGTGCCAGCAGTTTAGGGCCAGTTTATGGCTACACCTTC

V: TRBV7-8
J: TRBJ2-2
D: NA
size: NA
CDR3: CASSPTRPGFANTGELFF
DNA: TGTGCCAGCAGCCCGACTAGACCAGGGTTCGCGAACACCGGGGAGCTGTTTTTT

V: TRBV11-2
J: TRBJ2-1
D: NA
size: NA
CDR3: CASSRLTRRNEQFF
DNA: TGTGCCAGCAGCCGACTTACACGGCGTAATGAGCAGTTCTTC

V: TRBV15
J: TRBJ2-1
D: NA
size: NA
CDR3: CATSVRRTYNEQFF
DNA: TGTGCCACCAGCGTTAGGCGGACTTACAATGAGCAGTTCTTC

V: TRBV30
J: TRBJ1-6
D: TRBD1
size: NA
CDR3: CAWSSGRGNSPLHF
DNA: TGTGCCTGGAGTTCGGGCAGGGGGAATTCACCCCTCCACTTT

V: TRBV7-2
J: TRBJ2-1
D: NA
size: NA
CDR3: CASSLRRRDEQFF
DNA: TGTGCCAGCAGCTTACGACGGCGGGATGAGCAGTTCTTC

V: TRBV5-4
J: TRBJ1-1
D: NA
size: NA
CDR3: CASSLEAGNTEAFF
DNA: TGTGCCAGCAGCTTGGAGGCAGGGAACACTGAAGCTTTCTTT

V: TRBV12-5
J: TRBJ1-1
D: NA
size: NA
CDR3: CASGLVNRVAFF
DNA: TGTGCTAGTGGTTTGGTAAACAGGGTTGCTTTCTTT

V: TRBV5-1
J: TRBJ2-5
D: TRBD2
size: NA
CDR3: CASVSGAGRETQYF
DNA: TGCGCCAGCGTTAGCGGGGCGGGTCGGGAGACCCAGTACTTC

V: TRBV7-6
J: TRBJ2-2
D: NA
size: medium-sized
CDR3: CASSLGGRETGELFF
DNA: TGTGCCAGCAGCTTAGGAGGGCGCGAGACCGGGGAGCTGTTTTTT

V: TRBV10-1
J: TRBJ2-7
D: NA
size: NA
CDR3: CASTGTPSYEQYF
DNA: TGCGCCAGCACCGGGACACCTTCCTACGAGCAGTACTTC

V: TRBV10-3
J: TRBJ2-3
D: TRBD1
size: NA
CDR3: CAISQTGGGNQPQYF
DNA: TGTGCCATCAGTCAGACAGGGGGGGGCAATCAGCCCCAGTATTTT

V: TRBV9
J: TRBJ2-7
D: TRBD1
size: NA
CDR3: CASSFRDRERGEQYF
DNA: TGTGCCAGCAGTTTCCGGGACAGGGAAAGAGGTGAGCAGTACTTC

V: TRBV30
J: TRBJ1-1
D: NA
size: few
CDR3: CAWSLGVQAFF
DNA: TGTGCCTGGAGTCTCGGGGTGCAAGCTTTCTTT

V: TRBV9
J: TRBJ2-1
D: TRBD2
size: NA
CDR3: CASSGTSGASSYNEQFF
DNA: TGTGCCAGCAGCGGGACTAGCGGGGCAAGCTCCTACAATGAGCAGTTCTTC

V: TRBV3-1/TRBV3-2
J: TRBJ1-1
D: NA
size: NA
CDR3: CASSLRVRNTEAFF
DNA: TGTGCCAGCAGCCTCAGGGTTAGGAACACTGAAGCTTTCTTT

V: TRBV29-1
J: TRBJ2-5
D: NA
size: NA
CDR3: CSAARGASGKETQYF
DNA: TGCAGCGCCGCCCGGGGAGCCAGTGGGAAAGAGACCCAGTACTTC

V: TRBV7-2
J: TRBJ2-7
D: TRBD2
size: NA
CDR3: CASSFGTRTYEQYF
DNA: TGTGCCAGCAGCTTTGGGACTAGGACCTACGAGCAGTACTTC

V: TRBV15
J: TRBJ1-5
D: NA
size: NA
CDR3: CATSQGQTSYQPQHF
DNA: TGTGCCACCAGTCAAGGACAGACGTCCTATCAGCCCCAGCATTTT

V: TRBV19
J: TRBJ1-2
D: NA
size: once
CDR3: CASTQGQGYTF
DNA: TGTGCCAGTACACAGGGTCAAGGCTACACCTTC

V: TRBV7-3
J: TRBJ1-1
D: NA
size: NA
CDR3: CASSSQGTMNTEAFF
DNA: TGTGCCAGCAGTTCGCAGGGCACGATGAACACTGAAGCTTTCTTT

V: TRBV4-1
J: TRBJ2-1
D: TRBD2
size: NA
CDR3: CASSHLRGGRVEQFF
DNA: TGCGCCAGCAGCCACCTTCGGGGGGGGAGGGTTGAGCAGTTCTTC

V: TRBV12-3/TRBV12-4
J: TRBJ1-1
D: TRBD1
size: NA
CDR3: CASNDRGEAFF
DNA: TGTGCCAGCAATGACAGGGGTGAAGCTTTCTTT

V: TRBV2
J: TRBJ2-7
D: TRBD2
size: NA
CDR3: CASSAGTSGYEQYF
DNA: TGTGCCAGCAGTGCCGGGACTAGCGGCTACGAGCAGTACTTC

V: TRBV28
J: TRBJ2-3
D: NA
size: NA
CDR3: CASTLTDTQYF
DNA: TGTGCCAGCACCCTTACAGATACGCAGTATTTT

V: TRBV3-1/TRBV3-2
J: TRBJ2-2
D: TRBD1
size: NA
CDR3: CASSQGQGNTGELFF
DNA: TGTGCCAGCAGCCAAGGACAGGGGAACACCGGGGAGCTGTTTTTT